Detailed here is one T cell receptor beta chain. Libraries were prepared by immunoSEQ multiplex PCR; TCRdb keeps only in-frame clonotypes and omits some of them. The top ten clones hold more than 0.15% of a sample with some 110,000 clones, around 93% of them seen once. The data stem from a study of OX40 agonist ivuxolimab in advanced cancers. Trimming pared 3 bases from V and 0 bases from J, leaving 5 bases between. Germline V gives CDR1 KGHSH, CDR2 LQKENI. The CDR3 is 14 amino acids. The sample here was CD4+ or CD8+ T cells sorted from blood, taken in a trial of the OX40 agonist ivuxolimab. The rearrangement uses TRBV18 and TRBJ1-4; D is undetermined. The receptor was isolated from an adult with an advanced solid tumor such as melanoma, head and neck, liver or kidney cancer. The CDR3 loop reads CASSPGTTNEKLFF. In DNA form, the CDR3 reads TGTGCCAGCTCACCGGGGACAACTAATGAAAAACTGTTTTTT.